This T cell receptor (beta chain) was recovered during a study of T cells in Graves' hyperthyroidism and ophthalmopathy. J gave up 7 bases and V 4 bases, and 4 bases lay outside the gene matches. Germline CDR1 is SQVTM and CDR2 is ANQGSEA. This CDR3 has 12 residues. This clonotype occurred a few times. Template material for amplifying TCR beta CDR3 regions consisted of RNA transcripts. HTBI primers were used for first-round RT-PCR of the TCR CDR3. TCRdb itself ran the multiplex PCR reads through MiXCR, one entry per CDR3 protein. The data contain some 580,000 distinct CDR3 sequences, 15% to 20% of them seen just once; the ten biggest clones take up roughly 3.3%.

The chain uses TRBV29-1 and TRBJ1-1, with 9 bases aligning to TRBD1. Sequenced input: blood. The clonotype was recovered from a woman aged 40 to 50 with Graves' ophthalmopathy. The chain's CDR3 is CSVAGQGIEAFF. In DNA form, the CDR3 reads TGCAGCGTTGCGGGACAGGGTATTGAAGCTTTCTTT.